These 14 T cell receptor beta chains came from one sample sequenced in a study of blood T cell repertoires in COVID-19. Only in-frame clones appear in the TCRdb table, and some are missing; sequencing was by immunoSEQ multiplex PCR. The sample contains about 260,000 clones, 75% to 95% of which appear only once. Sequences were obtained from PBMCs or T cells enriched from blood (not recorded which). These receptors all come from a man in his forties or fifties who had been exposed to COVID-19.

The V call is TRBV27, the J call TRBJ2-7; perhaps TRBD2 as D (7 bases). V lost 0 bases and J lost 4, with 13 bases in between. CDR3 length equals 15 residues. Looked up from germline, CDR1 is MNHEY and CDR2 is SMNVEV (reference sequence). The CDR3 protein is CASSLSVGGGYEQYF. The CDR3 coding sequence is TGTGCCAGCAGTTTATCCGTGGGAGGGGGTTACGAGCAGTACTTC.

The J gene is TRBJ2-7, the V gene TRBV29-1, with 10 bases matching TRBD2. Germline CDR1 SQVTM, CDR2 ANQGSEA. This CDR3 has 13 amino acids. The V and J ends lost 6 bases and 3 bases, in that order; junction bases with no gene match: 5. CDR3 region: CSVGLAVGYEQYF. Written as DNA, the CDR3 is TGCAGCGTCGGACTAGCGGTAGGCTACGAGCAGTACTTC.

This clone was seen a handful of times. This chain uses TRBV11-2 with TRBJ2-5; no reliable D call. V shed 3 bases and J shed 5 bases, with 4 bases lying between them. The CDR3 contains 11 residues. Germline V gene sequence: CDR1 SGHAT, CDR2 FQNNGV. This chain's CDR3 is CASSFRETQYF. The CDR3 region has the DNA TGTGCCAGCAGCTTCAGGGAGACCCAGTACTTC. Drawing the rest from reference TRBV11-2 and TRBJ2-5, the complete variable domain is EAGVAQSPRYKIIEKRQSVAFWCNPISGHATLYWYQQILGQGPKLLIQFQNNGVVDDSQLPKDRFSAERLKGVDSTLKIQPAKLEDSAVYLCASSFRETQYFGPGTRLLVL.

V usage is TRBV28 and J usage is TRBJ2-7; 8 positions agree with TRBD1. This CDR3 is 14 amino acids long. Trimming removed 5 bases from V and 4 bases from J; junction bases left unmatched: 7. Germline V gives CDR1 MDHEN, CDR2 SYDVKM. Written as DNA, the CDR3 is TGTGCCAGCAGTCTGACAGGGGCGGGTTACGAGCAGTACTTC. It specifies CASSLTGAGYEQYF.

This chain links TRBV10-2 with TRBJ2-3; no definite D call. The CDR3 loop spans 14 amino acids. V dropped 7 bases and J dropped 6 bases, with 17 bases sitting between them. CDR1 is WSHSY, CDR2 SAAADI, per germline. The CDR3 DNA follows: TGCGCCAGCAAAATAGACTCCGCGTCTGATACGCAGTATTTT. It translates to CASKIDSASDTQYF.

CDR3 amino acids: CASEGGSGSYNEQFF. CDR3 nucleotides: TGCGCCAGCGAAGGTGGTAGCGGGTCCTACAATGAGCAGTTCTTC. The chain recombines TRBV10-2 with TRBJ2-1, with 7 bases matching TRBD2. V trimming: 8 bases; J trimming: 1 base; junction bases outside the gene matches: 8. Germline assignment: CDR1 WSHSY and CDR2 SAAADI. This CDR3 has 15 amino acids.

This rearrangement joins TRBV24-1 to TRBJ2-7; 7 bases line up with TRBD2. The CDR3 sequence is 21 residues long. CDR1 and CDR2 (germline): KGHDR, SFDVKD. V shed 4 bases, J shed 0 bases, and the junction held 23 bases outside the gene matches. Written as DNA, the CDR3 is TGTGCCACCAGTGACCCCCGGAACGGGAGGTATGTTAAGGGAGCCTCCTACGAGCAGTACTTC. Translating it yields CATSDPRNGRYVKGASYEQYF.

J is TRBJ2-1 and V is TRBV27, with 11 positions matching TRBD1. Germline V gene sequence: CDR1 MNHEY, CDR2 SMNVEV (reference sequence). The J segment lost 4 bases and the V segment lost 5 bases, leaving 10 bases of the junction unmatched. The CDR3 is 17 amino acids. The CDR3: CASSAPGQGAGYNEQFF. DNA for the CDR3: TGTGCCAGCAGTGCCCCAGGACAGGGGGCGGGGTACAATGAGCAGTTCTTC.

The chain carries TRBV11-3 and TRBJ1-6; TRBD1 agrees at 9 bases. V was clipped by 1 base and J by 0 bases; unmatched bases: 10. The CDR3 loop spans 20 amino acids. Germline loops: CDR1 SGHNT, CDR2 YENEEA. The CDR3: CASSLVWDRAKSSYNSPLHF. The CDR3 DNA follows: TGTGCCAGCAGCTTAGTTTGGGACAGGGCGAAGAGCTCCTATAATTCACCCCTCCACTTT. Looking up the rest from reference TRBV11-3 and TRBJ1-6 gives the full variable domain: EAGVVQSPRYKIIEKKQPVAFWCNPISGHNTLYWYLQNLGQGPELLIRYENEEAVDDSQLPKDRFSAERLKGVDSTLKIQPAELGDSAVYLCASSLVWDRAKSSYNSPLHFGNGTRLTVT.

This rearrangement joins TRBV6-5 to TRBJ2-7; perhaps TRBD1 as D (6 bases). Germline V gives CDR1 MNHEY, CDR2 SVGAGI. This CDR3 has 14 residues. The V gene lost 6 bases and the J gene lost 0 bases, with 12 bases spanning the gap. This chain's CDR3 is CASRRQATSYEQYF. The CDR3 coding sequence is TGTGCCAGCAGAAGACAGGCTACCTCCTACGAGCAGTACTTC.

CDR3 amino acids: CASSAGRQGWANVLTF. The CDR3 coding sequence is TGCGCCAGCAGCGCGGGGCGACAGGGGTGGGCCAACGTCCTGACTTTC. The genes are TRBV5-1 and TRBJ2-6; 8 bases line up with TRBD1. Germline V CDR1 and CDR2: SGHRS, YFSETQ. Germline trimming cut 4 bases from V and 5 bases from J; bases unmatched to any gene: 8. The CDR3 sequence is 16 residues long.

This clone was seen a handful of times. The chain carries TRBV7-9 and TRBJ1-2; 9 bases agree with TRBD1. The germline gives CDR1 SEHNR, CDR2 FQNEAQ (reference sequence). The CDR3 covers 13 residues. With V trimmed by 4 bases and J by 6 bases, 3 bases remained unmatched. For the CDR3, the DNA is TGTGCCAGCAGCTCCCGGACAGGGGATGGCTACACCTTC. Amino acids: CASSSRTGDGYTF. The full variable domain, with the rest looked up from reference TRBV7-9 and TRBJ1-2, is DTGVSQNPRHKITKRGQNVTFRCDPISEHNRLYWYRQTLGQGPEFLTYFQNEAQLEKSRLLSDRFSAERPKGSFSTLEIQRTEQGDSAMYLCASSSRTGDGYTFGSGTRLTVV.

The CDR3 loop reads CASSEQTTGGYEQYF. The CDR3 DNA is TGTGCCAGCAGCGAACAAACAACGGGGGGGTACGAGCAGTACTTC. The chain couples TRBV5-6 to TRBJ2-7, with 8 bases that match TRBD2. This CDR3 region has 15 residues. Germline lookup yields CDR1 SGHDT and CDR2 YYEEEE. The V gene end was trimmed by 4 bases and the J gene end by 4 bases; junction bases not matched to a gene: 10.

The chain joins TRBV7-2 to TRBJ1-3; D gene unclear. Germline values: CDR1 SGHTA, CDR2 FQGNSA. V was clipped by 3 bases and J by 0 bases, with 9 bases between them. The CDR3 contains 15 residues. The CDR3 region is CASSFTGYSGNTIYF. CDR3 sequence (DNA): TGTGCCAGCAGCTTTACCGGGTACTCTGGAAACACCATATATTTT.